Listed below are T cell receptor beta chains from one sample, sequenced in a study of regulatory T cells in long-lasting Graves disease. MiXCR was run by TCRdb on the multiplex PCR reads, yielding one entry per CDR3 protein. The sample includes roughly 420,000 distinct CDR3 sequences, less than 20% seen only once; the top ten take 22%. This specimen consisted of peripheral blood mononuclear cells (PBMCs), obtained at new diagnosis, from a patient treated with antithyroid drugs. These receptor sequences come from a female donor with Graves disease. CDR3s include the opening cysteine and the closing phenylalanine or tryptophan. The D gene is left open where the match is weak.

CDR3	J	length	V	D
CASSLTRVRLGNTEAFF	TRBJ1-1	17	TRBV5-6	.
CGSSPGGSEAFF	TRBJ1-1	12	TRBV14	TRBD1
CSARDYRRGTDTQYF	TRBJ2-3	15	TRBV20-1	.
CASSSPDYTNTEAFF	TRBJ1-1	15	TRBV13	.
CASSPVKGGNQPQHF	TRBJ1-5	15	TRBV27	.
CASSPGLAGVRKVHNEQFF	TRBJ2-1	19	TRBV3-1	TRBD2
CASSSYEALEQFF	TRBJ2-1	13	TRBV7-2	.
CASSEGQTSGNTIYF	TRBJ1-3	15	TRBV25-1	.
CASSLETGASQPQHF	TRBJ1-5	15	TRBV28	TRBD1
CAWKTLLGAFF	TRBJ1-1	11	TRBV30	.
CAISESEGRGSTDTQYF	TRBJ2-3	17	TRBV10-3	.
CSARVATSNQPQHF	TRBJ1-5	14	TRBV20-1	.
CASSELAGVSYEQYF	TRBJ2-7	15	TRBV28	TRBD2
CASSYSGVRNTEAFF	TRBJ1-1	15	TRBV6-8	.
CATAGTGFFGAYNSPLHF	TRBJ1-6	18	TRBV15	TRBD1
CASSFLTGGRNEQYF	TRBJ2-7	15	TRBV28	TRBD1
CASSQFTASLRAQHF	TRBJ1-5	15	TRBV4-2	.
CASIRLAGAASSYNEQFF	TRBJ2-1	18	TRBV27	TRBD2
CASSYGRTGGHGYTF	TRBJ1-2	15	TRBV6-5	TRBD1
CASSLSLAGSTDTQYF	TRBJ2-3	16	TRBV7-6	TRBD2
CSASGDGAGEETQYF	TRBJ2-5	15	TRBV20-1	.
CAISGTPGNTIYF	TRBJ1-3	13	TRBV10-3	.
CASSQGLVQFF	TRBJ2-1	11	TRBV3-1	.
CASTEASSYEQYF	TRBJ2-7	13	TRBV5-1	.
CASTNPGWGGDGYTF	TRBJ1-2	15	TRBV7-2	.
CSVVVTSGANVLTF	TRBJ2-6	14	TRBV29-1	.
CASSPGLTTNEKLFF	TRBJ1-4	15	TRBV7-8	.
CASSLWLTSGFYEQYF	TRBJ2-7	16	TRBV28	TRBD2
CSARELVQQETQYF	TRBJ2-5	14	TRBV20-1	.
CASSAAEGGTYGYTF	TRBJ1-2	15	TRBV13	.
CSTRPRTDPIYEQYF	TRBJ2-7	15	TRBV20-1	.
CASSQGTGTNTEAFF	TRBJ1-1	15	TRBV4-1	.
CASSLVGGSSSYNEQFF	TRBJ2-1	17	TRBV5-1	.
CSAIPTSGIIQETQYF	TRBJ2-5	16	TRBV20-1	TRBD2
CASSPLPGQPVGAFF	TRBJ1-1	15	TRBV7-9	.
CSVAEGGEAFF	TRBJ1-1	11	TRBV29-1	.
CASSYGGHMNTEAFF	TRBJ1-1	15	TRBV6-2/TRBV6-3	.
CASSQEGDYEQYF	TRBJ2-7	13	TRBV4-3	.
CASSSGTQYF	.	10	TRBV12-3/TRBV12-4	.
CASSLEWVQNTEAFF	TRBJ1-1	15	TRBV12-3/TRBV12-4	.
CASSYTSGSSYNEQFF	TRBJ2-1	16	TRBV6-2/TRBV6-3	TRBD2
CSVEVRGLANTEAFF	TRBJ1-1	15	TRBV29-1	.
CASSLEGSGTEAFF	TRBJ1-1	14	TRBV7-3	.
CASSSPAGAYNEQFF	TRBJ2-1	15	TRBV7-8	TRBD2